This T cell receptor (beta chain) appears in the sequencing data of a study of a mutant IDH1 vaccine in newly diagnosed glioma. For the study at large: Former treatment meant radiotherapy, temozolomide, or both; the majority had gotten both.

V gave up 0 bases and J gave up 3 bases, with 15 bases separating them. In germline, CDR1 is SGHTA, CDR2 FQGNSA. The CDR3 is 16 residues long. Study conclusions and caveats: Changes in top peripheral clonotypes did not appear linked to pseudoprogression.

To note about this clone: Antigen: not known.

Time point defined: baseline, week 1 (first vaccination visit). The treatment here: pre-vaccination baseline after standard-of-care therapy. Diagnosis in the donors showed new WHO grade 3 or 4 astrocytomas that were IDH1-mutant and ATRX-lost. The data were produced by immunoSEQ multiplex PCR, yet TCRdb's version contains in-frame clones alone and is incomplete. The profile shows 85,000 to 100,000 clones, about four fifths of them singletons. The sample here was PBMCs, taken from a glioma patient treated with radiotherapy, temozolomide or both. The source is a man aged 35-49 years with glioma. The chain recombines TRBV7-2 with TRBJ2-7, with D possibly matching TRBD2 (5 bases). The CDR3 nucleotides are TGTGCCAGCAGCTTAGCGCCCTTAGGACTTGGCTACGAGCAGTACTTC. The encoded protein is CASSLAPLGLGYEQYF.